A selection of T cell receptor beta chains follows, all from one sample in a study of breast tumors, draining lymph nodes, adjacent tissues. MiXCR was run by TCRdb on the multiplex PCR reads, yielding one entry per CDR3 protein. The table has about 89,000 distinct CDR3 sequences, over 25% seen once. Sequenced input: axillary lymph node tissue. These receptors were taken from a female donor with breast cancer. Some clones in this sample may be carry-over from other donors' samples. Both conserved end residues are part of each CDR3. D genes are given only for firm matches. Clone size appears in some rows only: once, few, many, or a class for an expanded clone.

NA	TRBV5-6	TRBJ2-7	NA	TGTGCCAGCAGCCCGGGGGCGCCCAATGGGCAGTACTTC	CASSPGAPNGQYF
TRBD2	TRBV18	TRBJ2-1	many	TGTGCCAGCTCACCACCGAGGGCGGGAGTTTCCAATGAGCAGTTCTTC	CASSPPRAGVSNEQFF
NA	TRBV5-8	TRBJ2-7	many	TGTGCCAGCAGCTTGGGGGACGGGAGCTCCTACGAGCAGTACTTC	CASSLGDGSSYEQYF
NA	TRBV6-6	TRBJ2-3	many	TGTGCCAGCAGGCGAGGGGGCACAGATACGCAGTATTTT	CASRRGGTDTQYF
TRBD2	TRBV10-2	TRBJ2-7	many	TGCGCCAGCAGTGTTGCGGGAGACGGCTACGAGCAGTACTTC	CASSVAGDGYEQYF
NA	TRBV29-1	TRBJ1-1	many	TGCAGCGTTGATTACAGGGAGAACACTGAAGCTTTCTTT	CSVDYRENTEAFF
NA	TRBV14	TRBJ1-6	NA	TGTGCCAGCAGCCAGGGACGAGAGGTTTTGCTTTCTGTTTCACCCCTCCACTTT	CASSQGREVLLSVSPLHF
NA	TRBV2	TRBJ1-5	few	TGTGCCAGCAGGGGCCCAAATAGCAATCAGCCCCAGCATTTT	CASRGPNSNQPQHF
NA	TRBV28	TRBJ1-4	NA	TGTGCCAGCAGTTTATGGCTAGATGAAAAACTGTTTTTT	CASSLWLDEKLFF
NA	TRBV10-3	TRBJ2-2	NA	TGTGCCATCAGTGCGGTGGGAGGCAGCACCGGGGAGCTGTTTTTT	CAISAVGGSTGELFF
NA	TRBV30	TRBJ1-4	many	TGTGCCTGCACGAGGGGGGTAAATGAAAAACTGTTTTTT	CACTRGVNEKLFF
NA	TRBV11-2	TRBJ1-1	NA	TGTGCCAGCAGCTTAATTAGAACCGGGAACACTGAAGCTTTCTTT	CASSLIRTGNTEAFF
TRBD2	TRBV12-3/TRBV12-4	TRBJ2-3	many	TGTGCCAGCAGTCGCGGGGTAGCGGGAGGCACAGATACGCAGTATTTT	CASSRGVAGGTDTQYF
NA	TRBV4-1	TRBJ1-2	NA	TGCGCCAGCAGCCAGTCGGGACACTCAATTTATGGCTACACCTTC	CASSQSGHSIYGYTF
TRBD1	TRBV6-6	TRBJ2-7	many	TGTGCCAGCAGTTACTCTGGGACAGGGGACGAGCAGTACTTC	CASSYSGTGDEQYF
TRBD2	TRBV7-6	TRBJ2-1	NA	TGTGCCAGCAGCTTAGCCGGGACTAGACTGATCCATGAGCGGTTCTTC	CASSLAGTRLIHERFF
NA	TRBV20-1	TRBJ1-6	NA	TGCAGTGCTAAGGGACCGGGGGAGGACTATAATTCACCCCTCCACTTT	CSAKGPGEDYNSPLHF
NA	TRBV19	TRBJ1-1	few	TGTGCCAGTAGCACAACAGGAGACACTGAAGCTTTCTTT	CASSTTGDTEAFF
NA	TRBV4-1	TRBJ1-2	many	TGCGCCAGCAGCCAAAAAAAGGCGCCAGGAGGAGAGGGCTACTATGGCTACACCTTC	CASSQKKAPGGEGYYGYTF